A single sample is the source of the 15 T cell receptor beta chains below, sequenced in a study of OX40 agonist ivuxolimab in advanced cancers. Assay: immunoSEQ multiplex PCR; the TCRdb copy retains only in-frame clones and omits some. The sample yields tens of thousands of clones, roughly 78% seen once. Sequencing was performed on CD4+ or CD8+ T cells sorted from blood, taken in a trial of the OX40 agonist ivuxolimab. The receptors were gathered from an adult with an advanced solid tumor such as melanoma, head and neck, liver or kidney cancer.

This chain joins TRBV7-9 and TRBJ1-2; D is ambiguous. V lost 4 bases to trimming and J lost 4 bases, with 7 bases between them. The CDR3 totals 12 residues. Per the germline V gene, CDR1 is SEHNR and CDR2 is FQNEAQ (reference sequence). DNA for the CDR3: TGTGCCAGCAGCTCCGGCCCCTATGGCTACACCTTC. This encodes CASSSGPYGYTF.

This chain uses TRBV7-9 with TRBJ2-3; D is perhaps TRBD2 (6 bases). Germline CDR1 and CDR2: SEHNR and FQNEAQ (reference sequence). The CDR3 extends over 15 amino acids. Trimming removed 5 bases at V and 3 bases at J, with 15 bases between. This CDR3 reads CASSPGSKKTDTQYF. CDR3 coding DNA: TGTGCCAGCAGCCCCGGGAGTAAGAAAACAGATACGCAGTATTTT.

V usage is TRBV7-9 and J usage is TRBJ2-7; D might be TRBD2 (5 bases). The CDR3 covers 12 residues. Germline values: CDR1 SEHNR, CDR2 FQNEAQ (reference sequence). Trimming left V 5 bases short and J 2 bases short, with 7 bases between. The CDR3 loop reads CASSPSPYEQYF. In nucleotides, the CDR3 is TGTGCCAGCAGCCCTAGCCCCTACGAGCAGTACTTC.

The chain is built from TRBV4-3 and TRBJ1-4; 8 bases fit TRBD1. Germline trimming cut 4 bases from V and 8 bases from J; bases unmatched to any gene: 9. Germline CDR1 and CDR2: LGHNA and YSLEER. The length of the CDR3 is 15 residues. The CDR3 sequence is CASSPQQGGREKLFF. CDR3 DNA: TGCGCCAGCAGCCCGCAACAGGGGGGCCGGGAAAAACTGTTTTTT.

V is TRBV27 and J is TRBJ2-1; maybe TRBD2 (5 bases). Germline V lookup: CDR1 MNHEY, CDR2 SMNVEV (reference sequence). The length of the CDR3 is 13 residues. Trimming removed 7 bases from V and 8 bases from J, with 15 bases in between. CDR3 amino acids: CASTPHQRDEQFF. DNA for the CDR3: TGTGCCAGCACCCCACACCAGAGGGATGAGCAGTTCTTC.

This chain connects TRBV19 to TRBJ1-1; TRBD1 is a possible D gene (5 bases). CDR1 is LNHDA, CDR2 SQIVND, per germline (reference sequence). V lost 7 bases, J lost 3 bases, and 15 bases lay in between. This CDR3 spans 14 amino acids. The CDR3 DNA follows: TGTGCCAGTACTCATCGGGGGGAGGACACTGAAGCTTTCTTT. Amino acids: CASTHRGEDTEAFF.

The chain carries TRBV19 and TRBJ2-3; 7 bases fit TRBD1. The germline gives CDR1 LNHDA, CDR2 SQIVND (reference sequence). The CDR3 length is 14 residues. Unmatched junction bases numbered 5, after V lost 4 bases and J lost 4 bases. CDR3 sequence: CASSRTGVSDTQYF. CDR3 DNA sequence: TGTGCCAGTAGTAGAACAGGGGTGTCAGATACGCAGTATTTT.

V and J are TRBV5-4 and TRBJ2-5, with 7 bases identical to TRBD1. Germline values: CDR1 SGHNT, CDR2 YYREEE (reference sequence). The CDR3 spans 14 residues. V gave up 2 bases and J gave up 1 base; unmatched junction bases: 2. The CDR3 region has the DNA TGTGCCAGCAGCTTCCGGGACAGCCAAGAGACCCAGTACTTC. It yields the protein CASSFRDSQETQYF.

The J gene is TRBJ1-1, the V gene TRBV7-2, with D perhaps matching TRBD1 (5 bases). Trimming removed 1 base at V and 1 base at J, with 10 bases between. The germline CDR1 and CDR2 sequences are SGHTA and FQGNSA. This CDR3 is 15 amino acids long. The CDR3 coding sequence is TGTGCCAGCAGCTTAGGGGTCAGGGAGAACACTGAAGCTTTCTTT. Translated, it gives CASSLGVRENTEAFF.

The chain employs TRBV28 and TRBJ2-1; 7 bases match TRBD2. Germline loops: CDR1 MDHEN, CDR2 SYDVKM. The CDR3 length is 11 residues. V lost 8 bases, J lost 15 bases, and 10 bases stayed unmatched. CDR3: CASLSGRAWFF. The CDR3, as DNA: TGTGCCAGCCTCTCAGGGAGGGCCTGGTTCTTC.

Only a few counts were recorded for this clone. V and J are TRBV19 and TRBJ2-1; 9 bases are shared with TRBD2. The CDR3 is 15 residues long. V lost 2 bases to trimming and J lost 4 bases; unmatched junction nucleotides: 3. Germline V gives CDR1 LNHDA, CDR2 SQIVND (reference sequence). CDR3: CASSIRAGGYNEQFF. Here the CDR3 DNA reads TGTGCCAGTAGTATAAGAGCGGGGGGTTACAATGAGCAGTTCTTC.

The V gene is TRBV5-1, the J gene TRBJ1-1; D might be TRBD1 (5 bases). V lost 5 bases and J 6 bases, leaving 14 bases between the germline ends. Germline V gene lookup returns CDR1 SGHRS and CDR2 YFSETQ. The CDR3 contains 13 residues. The CDR3: CASSPGLWAEAFF. CDR3 DNA: TGCGCCAGCAGTCCAGGGCTTTGGGCTGAAGCTTTCTTT.

This clone has just one count. The CDR3 loop reads CASSRLYEGYTF. The CDR3 region has the DNA TGTGCCAGCAGCAGATTATACGAAGGCTACACCTTC. This chain uses TRBV11-2 with TRBJ1-2, with D unresolved. There are 12 residues in the CDR3. Trimming cost V 5 bases and J 8 bases, with 12 bases left between them. In germline, CDR1 is SGHAT, CDR2 FQNNGV. Filled out from reference TRBV11-2 and TRBJ1-2, the complete variable domain reads EAGVAQSPRYKIIEKRQSVAFWCNPISGHATLYWYQQILGQGPKLLIQFQNNGVVDDSQLPKDRFSAERLKGVDSTLKIQPAKLEDSAVYLCASSRLYEGYTFGSGTRLTVV.

This clone came up a few times. The chain recombines TRBV4-1 with TRBJ1-2; D is uncertain. V lost 0 bases and J 7 bases, leaving 18 bases between the germline ends. This CDR3 is 16 amino acids long. Germline lookup yields CDR1 MGHRA and CDR2 YSYEKL. The CDR3 DNA sequence: TGCGCCAGCAGCCAAGATCTGAGTCTAAATTTGAGTGGCTACACCTTC. Translation gives CASSQDLSLNLSGYTF.

The chain couples TRBV7-3 to TRBJ1-6; a weak D match, TRBD1 (5 bases). The CDR3 is 15 residues long. Germline V gives CDR1 SGHTA, CDR2 FQGTGA. V was shortened by 5 bases and J by 6 bases, with 14 bases between the two germline ends. CDR3 protein: CASSSSGLLNSPLHF. Here the CDR3 DNA reads TGTGCCAGCAGCAGTTCGGGACTGCTTAATTCACCCCTCCACTTT.